A selection of T cell receptor beta chains follows, all from one sample in a study of Ad26.COV2.S vaccination and SARS-CoV-2 variants. The repertoire was sequenced with immunoSEQ multiplex PCR; TCRdb's copy has only in-frame clones and lacks some. This repertoire shows over 350,000 clones, about nine tenths found once; its top ten account for 3.5%. Sequences were derived from peripheral blood, sampled in a trial of Ad26.COV2.S vaccine versus placebo. These receptors all come from a person aged 18-60 years who received the Ad26.COV2.S COVID-19 vaccine or a placebo. Each CDR3 is given with its conserved first and last residue. The order of the fields is D gene, J gene, V gene, clone size, CDR3 DNA, CDR3 protein. The D gene is left open where the match is weak. Not all rows give a size; the values are once, few, many and, for expanded clones, a class.

NA,TRBJ2-5,TRBV11-2,once,TGTGCCAGCAGCCCCAGGGAGGTGGGCCAAGAGACCCAGTACTTC,CASSPREVGQETQYF
NA,TRBJ2-3,TRBV19,NA,TGTGCCAGTAGTAATTCAATTGCAGATACGCAGTATTTT,CASSNSIADTQYF
NA,TRBJ1-1,TRBV11-2,few,TGTGCCAGCAGCTTAAAGTGGGGCCACAAGAACACTGAAGCTTTCTTT,CASSLKWGHKNTEAFF
NA,TRBJ2-2,TRBV5-1,NA,TGCGCCAGCAGTTACGGACAAAACACCGGGGAGCTGTTTTTT,CASSYGQNTGELFF
NA,TRBJ2-7,TRBV19,NA,TGTGCCAGTAGTATAGATCTGTCGGAGGCCTACGAGCAGTACTTC,CASSIDLSEAYEQYF
NA,TRBJ2-1,TRBV2,few,TGTGCCAGTAGGGCAGTTAGGGCCCTATCATATGAGCAGTTCTTC,CASRAVRALSYEQFF
NA,TRBJ1-1,TRBV10-2,NA,TGCGCCAGCAGTGATGAGGTTAGGAACACTGAAGCTTTCTTT,CASSDEVRNTEAFF
NA,TRBJ2-5,TRBV24-1,NA,TGTGCCACCAGTGATGGGCCGGGGACCCAGTACTTC,CATSDGPGTQYF
TRBD1,TRBJ1-1,TRBV12-5,NA,TGTGCTAGTGGCAGGGACAGGGGGTCGTATGAAGCTTTCTTT,CASGRDRGSYEAFF
TRBD2,TRBJ2-3,TRBV7-8,NA,TGTGCCAGCAGCTTGACTAGCGGGGGGGATTCTAGCACAGATACGCAGTATTTT,CASSLTSGGDSSTDTQYF
TRBD1,TRBJ1-3,TRBV7-8,NA,TGTGCCAGCAGCAGTAGAGACAGGGGAGGTGGAAACACCATATATTTT,CASSSRDRGGGNTIYF
NA,TRBJ2-7,TRBV5-5,once,TGTGCCAGCAGCTTGGGGTCAGTGATAGGCTTCGAGCAGTACTTC,CASSLGSVIGFEQYF
NA,TRBJ1-2,TRBV5-1,NA,TGCGCCAGCAGCCCGACGACAGCTAACTATGGCTACACCTTC,CASSPTTANYGYTF
NA,TRBJ1-6,TRBV12-3/TRBV12-4,NA,TGTGCCAGCAGTGACCCACAATCACCCCTCCACTTT,CASSDPQSPLHF
TRBD2,TRBJ2-2,TRBV4-2,NA,TGTGCCAGCAGCCAAGAGGGGCGGGGGAGCACCGGGGAGCTGTTTTTT,CASSQEGRGSTGELFF
NA,TRBJ1-2,TRBV27,NA,TGTGCCAGCAGTTTATCGTATGGGGCGTTAAACTATGGCTACACCTTC,CASSLSYGALNYGYTF
NA,TRBJ2-1,TRBV9,once,TGTGCCAGCAGCGGATCGGGCGGAAACAATGAGCAGTTCTTC,CASSGSGGNNEQFF
NA,TRBJ1-2,TRBV3-1/TRBV3-2,NA,TGTGCCAGCAGCCAAGAGACGGCAGGGTTCGGCTACACCTTC,CASSQETAGFGYTF
TRBD2,TRBJ2-7,TRBV5-1,NA,TGCGCCAGCAGCTTTTACGGGACTAGCCTTTCCTACGAGCAGTACTTC,CASSFYGTSLSYEQYF
NA,TRBJ2-2,TRBV7-2,once,TGTGCCAGCAGCTTAGAGGCCGGGGGGAACACCGGGGAGCTGTTTTTT,CASSLEAGGNTGELFF
NA,TRBJ2-3,TRBV13,NA,TGTGCCAGCAGCTTATTAAGGGACTTTCCCACAGATACGCAGTATTTT,CASSLLRDFPTDTQYF
TRBD1,TRBJ2-3,TRBV27,NA,TGTGCCAGGGAAGACAGGGGGTTTTTGAATACGCAGTATTTT,CAREDRGFLNTQYF
NA,TRBJ1-1,TRBV29-1,NA,TGCAGCGTTGACGAGGGAGGCACTGAAGCTTTCTTT,CSVDEGGTEAFF
NA,TRBJ1-2,TRBV25-1,NA,TGTGTCAGCCCGGAGGGTCTCAGCTACACCTTC,CVSPEGLSYTF
TRBD2,TRBJ2-1,TRBV6-5,NA,TGTGCCAGCAGGATAGCGGGGGGCATTCACAATGAGCAGTTCTTC,CASRIAGGIHNEQFF
NA,TRBJ1-2,TRBV5-4,NA,TGTGCCAGCAGGGTGGCGGGTACCTATGGCTACACCTTC,CASRVAGTYGYTF
NA,TRBJ2-1,TRBV5-4,NA,TGTGCCAGCAGCAAAGGGACGTCGGCGGAGAACAATGAGCAGTTCTTC,CASSKGTSAENNEQFF
NA,TRBJ1-3,TRBV15,NA,TGTGCCACCAGCAGAGATTATACATTTGGGCCCGCCAGCCCTGGAAACACCATATATTTT,CATSRDYTFGPASPGNTIYF
NA,TRBJ2-3,TRBV10-3,few,TGTGCCATCAGTGATGGGGTGGATACGCAGTATTTT,CAISDGVDTQYF
NA,TRBJ2-7,TRBV4-1,NA,TGCGCCAGCAGCTCAACCCCCGGGGGATCTTACGAGCAGTACTTC,CASSSTPGGSYEQYF
NA,TRBJ2-1,TRBV5-5,once,TGTGCCAGCAGCGGCCGGACAGTTCCCAATGAGCAGTTCTTC,CASSGRTVPNEQFF
TRBD1,TRBJ1-1,TRBV5-1,NA,TGCGCCAGCAGCTTGTCTGGACAGGGGAGGACTGAAGCTTTCTTT,CASSLSGQGRTEAFF
NA,TRBJ1-1,TRBV28,NA,TGTGCCAGCACCTCGGGGGGGGCGGTAGCTTTCTTT,CASTSGGAVAFF
TRBD1,TRBJ2-3,TRBV7-9,NA,TGTGCCAGCAGCTCTAAGGACAGGGGTTCCCTTACGCAGTATTTT,CASSSKDRGSLTQYF
NA,TRBJ2-5,TRBV2,NA,TGTGCCAGCAGTGATCGATGGGAGACCCAGTACTTC,CASSDRWETQYF
TRBD1,TRBJ1-2,TRBV4-2,NA,TGTGCCAGCAGCCAGGGCCGGGACAGGGTCCATGGCTACACCTTC,CASSQGRDRVHGYTF
TRBD2,TRBJ2-5,TRBV3-1/TRBV3-2,NA,TGTGCCAGCAGCCATGTTAGGACTAGCGGCCAAGAGACCCAGTACTTC,CASSHVRTSGQETQYF
NA,TRBJ1-4,TRBV7-8,NA,TGTGCCAGCAGCGTAGATACAGGCGAACTCGGAAAACTGTTTTTT,CASSVDTGELGKLFF
NA,TRBJ1-1,TRBV30,NA,TGTGCCTGGAGTGTACTTGGAGGGGACACTGAAGCTTTCTTT,CAWSVLGGDTEAFF
NA,TRBJ2-3,TRBV3-1/TRBV3-2,NA,TGTGCCAGCAGCCAAGTTGGATGGGGGACAGATACGCAGTATTTT,CASSQVGWGTDTQYF
NA,TRBJ2-5,TRBV27,once,TGTGCCAGCAGTTTTGCAGGTACCCAGTACTTC,CASSFAGTQYF
NA,TRBJ2-2,TRBV9,NA,TGTGCCAGCACCCGGACGATTCTCAACACCGGGGAGCTGTTTTTT,CASTRTILNTGELFF
TRBD2,TRBJ2-6,TRBV5-1,NA,TGCGCCAGCAGCTTGGAAGCGGGAGATGGGGCCAACGTCCTGACTTTC,CASSLEAGDGANVLTF
NA,TRBJ1-2,TRBV3-1/TRBV3-2,once,TGTGCCAGCAGCCAACAGTCTAACTATGGCTACACCTTC,CASSQQSNYGYTF
NA,TRBJ2-7,TRBV5-1,NA,TGCGCCAGCGCGAGTACGGACAGCTCCTACGAGCAGTACTTC,CASASTDSSYEQYF
NA,TRBJ2-7,TRBV11-1,NA,TGTGCCAGCAGCTTCAGTGTCGCCTACGAGCAGTACTTC,CASSFSVAYEQYF
TRBD1,TRBJ1-2,TRBV12-3/TRBV12-4,once,TGTGCCAGCAGTCCCGGGACAGGCTATGGCTACACCTTC,CASSPGTGYGYTF